This is a list of T cell receptor beta chains from one sample in a study of cytomegalovirus exposure and HLA in healthy donors. The table came from immunoSEQ multiplex PCR; TCRdb's copy has only in-frame clones and leaves some out. The sample lists some 130,000 clones, roughly 80% occurring once. The source material was PBMCs. The receptors shown here come from a male donor in good health and CMV-seropositive. Each CDR3 is given with its conserved first and last residue. Fields, in order: J gene, clone size, D gene, V gene, CDR3 DNA, CDR3 protein. The D gene is left open where the match is weak. Size is omitted from some rows. Given values are once, few, many or a class for expanded clones.

TRBJ2-1,.,.,TRBV25-1,TGTGCCAGCAGTTCCTTGGACAGATACAATGAGCAGTTCTTC,CASSSLDRYNEQFF
TRBJ2-1,.,TRBD2,TRBV25-1,TGTGCCAGCAGTGTTACTAGCGGCTTGGACAATGAGCAGTTCTTC,CASSVTSGLDNEQFF
TRBJ1-4,few,TRBD1,TRBV2,TGTGCCAGCTATGGGACAGCCATTCCAACTAATGAAAAACTGTTTTTT,CASYGTAIPTNEKLFF
TRBJ1-4,.,.,TRBV19,TGTGCCAGTAGTATCGTCACTGCAACTAATGAAAAACTGTTTTTT,CASSIVTATNEKLFF
TRBJ1-5,.,TRBD1,TRBV2,TGTGCCAGCAGTAAGACAGGGATAGGTAGTCAGCCCCAGCATTTT,CASSKTGIGSQPQHF
TRBJ2-7,once,.,TRBV7-9,TGTGCCAGCAGCTTACGGGAGCTCTACGAGCAGTACTTC,CASSLRELYEQYF
TRBJ2-3,once,TRBD2,TRBV7-8,TGTGCCACAGGGACTAGCGTTAGCACAGATACGCAGTATTTT,CATGTSVSTDTQYF
TRBJ2-5,.,.,TRBV5-4,TGTGCCAGCAGCTTGGGGCTAGCGCAAGGACGGGGAGAGACCCAGTACTTC,CASSLGLAQGRGETQYF
TRBJ2-7,.,TRBD2,TRBV28,TGTGCCAGCAGTCTCCGGACACTAAGGGAGCGGGGGCAGTACTTC,CASSLRTLRERGQYF
TRBJ2-7,.,.,TRBV5-5,TGTGCCAGCAGCTTGGAAGGGGGGGTCTACGAGCAGTACTTC,CASSLEGGVYEQYF
TRBJ2-5,.,TRBD1,TRBV9,TGTGCCAGCAGCGAACAGGGGACAGAGACCCAGTACTTC,CASSEQGTETQYF
TRBJ2-3,.,.,TRBV7-3,TGTGCCAGCAGCCCCTACCTGATAACAGATACGCAGTATTTT,CASSPYLITDTQYF
TRBJ2-3,few,TRBD2,TRBV7-2,TGTGCCAGCAGCTTAAGGGAGGGAGATACGCAGTATTTT,CASSLREGDTQYF
TRBJ2-3,once,TRBD2,TRBV7-2,TGTGCCAGCAGCTCCTGGCTAGCGGGCAGCACAGATACGCAGTATTTT,CASSSWLAGSTDTQYF
TRBJ2-7,.,.,TRBV2,TGTGCCAGCTGTGCCGACAGGCCCTCCTACGAGCAGTACTTC,CASCADRPSYEQYF
TRBJ2-1,once,TRBD2,TRBV9,TGTGCCAGCAGCGGCGGGGTAGCGGGATGGGATGAGCAGTTCTTC,CASSGGVAGWDEQFF
TRBJ1-1,few,.,TRBV25-1,TGTGCCAGCAGTGAAGGGAGAATCAGGGCTTTCTTT,CASSEGRIRAFF
TRBJ2-5,once,.,TRBV4-2,TGTGCCAGCAGCCTCTCCTCCTACTTC,CASSLSSYF
TRBJ1-2,.,TRBD1,TRBV4-3,TGCGCCAGCAGCCCCCGTGGAGGGGGCAACTATGGCTACACCTTC,CASSPRGGGNYGYTF
TRBJ2-7,few,TRBD2,TRBV11-2,TGTGCCAGCAGTGCCGCGGGGGGCTACGAGCAGTACTTC,CASSAAGGYEQYF
TRBJ1-5,.,TRBD1,TRBV7-9,TGTGCCAGCAGCTTACAGGGGGTAAATCAGCCCCAGCATTTT,CASSLQGVNQPQHF
TRBJ2-1,.,.,TRBV7-3,TGTGCCAGCAGCTTAGCGGTGGAAAATGAGCAGTTCTTC,CASSLAVENEQFF
TRBJ2-1,.,TRBD2,TRBV19,TGTGCCAGTAGTGGGGGACTACACAATGAGCAGTTCTTC,CASSGGLHNEQFF
TRBJ2-2,few,TRBD1,TRBV7-2,TGTGCCAGCAGCCCGAGCCTTGGGACAGCCACCGGGGAGCTGTTTTTT,CASSPSLGTATGELFF
TRBJ2-1,.,.,TRBV5-4,TGTGCCAGCAGCCCAGGGGTTAGGAATGAGCAGTTCTTC,CASSPGVRNEQFF
TRBJ2-1,.,TRBD2,TRBV5-1,TGCGCCAGCAGCCCGCAAGCGGGAGGGTACAATGAGCAGTTCTTC,CASSPQAGGYNEQFF
TRBJ2-2,.,.,TRBV27,TGTGCCAGCAGTCCTCGGGCGGGATACGCCACCGGGGAGCTGTTTTTT,CASSPRAGYATGELFF
TRBJ1-3,few,.,TRBV4-3,TGCGCCAGCAGCCATCTCTTGGGGCCTGCAATGAATGGAAACACCATATATTTT,CASSHLLGPAMNGNTIYF
TRBJ2-3,.,.,TRBV14,TGTGCCAGCAGCCAAGACTGGGGGGAGAGCACAGATACGCAGTATTTT,CASSQDWGESTDTQYF
TRBJ1-5,.,.,TRBV6-6,TGTGCCAGCAGTAGACAGGTGAATCAGCCCCAGCATTTT,CASSRQVNQPQHF
TRBJ1-3,.,.,TRBV7-3,TGTGCCAGCAGCCGGGGGGCTGGAAACACCATATATTTT,CASSRGAGNTIYF
TRBJ2-7,.,.,TRBV11-2,TGTGCCAGCAGACTCAGGCAGGGGCAATACGAGCAGTACTTC,CASRLRQGQYEQYF
TRBJ2-7,.,TRBD1,TRBV10-3,TGTGCCACCAAGACAGGGAACTACGAGCAGTACTTC,CATKTGNYEQYF
TRBJ1-5,.,.,TRBV27,TGTGCCACCGGCCCGTCAGGGCCCCAGCATTTT,CATGPSGPQHF
TRBJ2-7,once,TRBD2,TRBV7-9,TGTGCCAGCAGCTTTTATCCGAGACTAGCGGCTCCTTTGGACGAGCAGTACTTC,CASSFYPRLAAPLDEQYF
TRBJ2-7,.,.,TRBV4-2,TGTGCCAGCAGCCAAGGTATCGGCGAGCAGTACTTC,CASSQGIGEQYF
TRBJ2-1,.,.,TRBV11-1,TGTGCCAGCAGCTTACTACTAGGGCCGGTTAGTAATGTGGAGCAGTTCTTC,CASSLLLGPVSNVEQFF
TRBJ2-2,.,TRBD1,TRBV5-4,TGTGCCAGCAGCCCTGGGACAGGGACCCCGAACACCGGGGAGCTGTTTTTT,CASSPGTGTPNTGELFF
TRBJ1-4,.,TRBD1,TRBV27,TGTGCCAGCAGTATAACACCGGGACAGGGCAATGAAAAACTGTTTTTT,CASSITPGQGNEKLFF
TRBJ2-7,.,TRBD2,TRBV2,TGTGCCAGCAGGAGCGGGAGAGTGTCTTACGAGCAGTACTTC,CASRSGRVSYEQYF
TRBJ1-4,.,TRBD1,TRBV4-3,TGCGCCAGCAGCCAGGTGACAGGGGGCGAGACTAATGAAAAACTGTTTTTT,CASSQVTGGETNEKLFF
TRBJ2-7,.,TRBD1,TRBV15,TGTGCCACCAGCACTACAGGGGCAATAGACTACGAGCAGTACTTC,CATSTTGAIDYEQYF
TRBJ2-7,.,.,TRBV6-1,TGTGCCAGCAGTGACACCTTTAGGAGTGCCTCCTACGAGCAGTACTTC,CASSDTFRSASYEQYF